This paragraph reports one T cell receptor (beta chain). Its matching antigen is unknown. The source of the sample is a study of memory CD4+ T cells and cytomegalovirus serostatus. The study, taken as a whole, reports: Repertoires predicted CMV serostatus with median bootstrapped AUC of about 0.96. CD4+ memory repertoires contained about two fifths of the roughly 150 reported CMV TCRbeta sequences.

Single viable CD3+CD4+CD8-CD45RO+ cells were sorted as the memory CD4+ T cells. CD4+ T cells were isolated by positive magnetic selection. Deletions cut 1 base from V and 6 bases from J, with 15 bases between. The CDR3 spans 15 residues. Germline CDR1 reads MGHRA; CDR2 reads YSYEKL. TCRdb's table, derived via immunoSEQ multiplex PCR, lists solely in-frame clones and lacks some. This sample carries under 55,000 clones, 60% to 85% of them seen once, and the ten largest clones take roughly 1.4%. This TCR was recovered from an adult in good health and CMV-seropositive. The chain recombines TRBV4-1 with TRBJ1-2; weak D call: TRBD1 (5 bases). The sequencing sample was made of memory CD4+ T cells from blood. CDR3 in amino acids: CASSQADGAENGYTF. The CDR3 coding sequence is TGCGCCAGCAGCCAAGCGGACGGGGCGGAAAATGGCTACACCTTC.